This T cell receptor beta chain was captured by sequencing in a study of human T cells and chemical hapten exposure. Study overall: During the roughly 24-week study period, patients had diphenylcyclopropenone applied to the scalp every week. Patients having alopecia areata, totalis or universalis were mostly female.

Regarding time point: patch test 2, 6 weeks after DPC sensitization. As to treatment: therapeutic diphenylcyclopropenone sensitization with weekly scalp DPC. Researchers sampled blood before each patch test went on. Individual cDNA molecules each carried unique molecular identifiers attached by the library. MiXCR was run by TCRdb on the RACE reads, yielding one entry per CDR3 protein. The table shows 330,000 or so distinct CDR3 sequences, with about 6% occurring only once. V was pared by 2 bases and J by 9 bases, with 6 bases between. Germline V gene data show CDR1 as SGHTA and CDR2 as FQGNSA. This CDR3 spans 11 amino acids.

The rearrangement joins TRBV7-2 to TRBJ2-3; D is unresolved. This specimen consisted of whole blood, obtained in connection with sensitization to the hapten diphenylcyclopropenone (DPC). The receptor was isolated from a woman aged 18 to 35 with alopecia areata. Some clones in this sample may be carry-over from other donors' samples. CDR3 in amino acids: CASSLRSTQYF. The CDR3 DNA is TGTGCCAGCAGCTTAAGGTCCACGCAGTATTTT.